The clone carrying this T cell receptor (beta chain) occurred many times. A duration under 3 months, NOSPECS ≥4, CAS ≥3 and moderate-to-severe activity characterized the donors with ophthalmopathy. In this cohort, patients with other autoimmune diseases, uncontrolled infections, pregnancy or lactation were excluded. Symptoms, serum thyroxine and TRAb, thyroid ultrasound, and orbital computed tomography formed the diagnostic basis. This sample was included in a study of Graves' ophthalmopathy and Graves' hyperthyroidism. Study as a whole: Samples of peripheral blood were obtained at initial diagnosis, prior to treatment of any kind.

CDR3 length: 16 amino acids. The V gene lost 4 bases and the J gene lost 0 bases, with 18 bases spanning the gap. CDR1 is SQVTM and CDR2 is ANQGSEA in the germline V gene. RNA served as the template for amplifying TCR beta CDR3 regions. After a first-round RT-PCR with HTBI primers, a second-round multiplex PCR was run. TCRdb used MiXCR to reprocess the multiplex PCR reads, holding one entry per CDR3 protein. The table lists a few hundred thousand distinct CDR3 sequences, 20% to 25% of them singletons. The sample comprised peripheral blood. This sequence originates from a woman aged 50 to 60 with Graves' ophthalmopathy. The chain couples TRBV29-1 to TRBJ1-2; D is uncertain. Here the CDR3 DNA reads TGCAGCGTTGCCGAGCACGGCCCGGATCCTAACTATGGCTACACCTTC. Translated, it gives CSVAEHGPDPNYGYTF.